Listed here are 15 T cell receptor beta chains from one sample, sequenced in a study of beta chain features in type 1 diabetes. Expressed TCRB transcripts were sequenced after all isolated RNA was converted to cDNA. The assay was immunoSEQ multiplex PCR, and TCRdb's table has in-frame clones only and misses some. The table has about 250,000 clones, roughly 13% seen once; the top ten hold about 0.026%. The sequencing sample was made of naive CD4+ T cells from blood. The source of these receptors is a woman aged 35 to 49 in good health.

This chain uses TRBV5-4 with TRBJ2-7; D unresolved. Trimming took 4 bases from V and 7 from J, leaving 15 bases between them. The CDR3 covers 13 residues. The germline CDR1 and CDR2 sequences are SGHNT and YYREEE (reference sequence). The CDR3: CASSPERMREQYF. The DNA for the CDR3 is TGTGCCAGCAGCCCGGAACGGATGCGGGAGCAGTACTTC.

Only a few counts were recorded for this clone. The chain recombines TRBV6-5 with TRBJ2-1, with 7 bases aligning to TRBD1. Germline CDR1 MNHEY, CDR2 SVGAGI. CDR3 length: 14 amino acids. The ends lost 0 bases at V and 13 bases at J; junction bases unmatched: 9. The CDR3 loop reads CASSYSRITGDQFF. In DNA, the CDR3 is TGTGCCAGCAGTTACTCGCGGATCACAGGGGACCAGTTCTTC.

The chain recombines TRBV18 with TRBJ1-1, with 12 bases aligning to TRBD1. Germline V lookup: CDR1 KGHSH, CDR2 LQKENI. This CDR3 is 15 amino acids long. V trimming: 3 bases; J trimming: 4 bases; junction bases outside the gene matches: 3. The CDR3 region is CASSPGTGGPTEAFF. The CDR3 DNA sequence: TGTGCCAGCTCACCTGGGACAGGGGGCCCCACTGAAGCTTTCTTT. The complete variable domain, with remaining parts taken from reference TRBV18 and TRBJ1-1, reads NAGVMQNPRHLVRRRGQEARLRCSPMKGHSHVYWYRQLPEEGLKFMVYLQKENIIDESGMPKERFSAEFPKEGPSILRIQQVVRGDSAAYFCASSPGTGGPTEAFFGQGTRLTVV.

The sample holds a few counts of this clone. The CDR3 here is CASSRTGQINTEAFF. In nucleotides, the CDR3 is TGTGCCAGCTCGCGTACTGGACAGATCAACACTGAAGCTTTCTTT. The rearrangement uses TRBV18 and TRBJ1-1; tentatively, D is TRBD1 (6 bases). Germline V lookup: CDR1 KGHSH, CDR2 LQKENI. This CDR3 comprises 15 residues. Trimming took off 6 bases at V and 2 bases at J, with 16 bases between the two ends.

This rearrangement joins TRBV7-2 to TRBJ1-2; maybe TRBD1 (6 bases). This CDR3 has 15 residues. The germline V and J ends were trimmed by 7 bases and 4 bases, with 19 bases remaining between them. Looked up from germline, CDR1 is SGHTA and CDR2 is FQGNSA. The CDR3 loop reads CASTKKADSGYGYTF. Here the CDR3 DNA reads TGTGCCAGCACCAAAAAGGCGGACAGTGGCTATGGCTACACCTTC. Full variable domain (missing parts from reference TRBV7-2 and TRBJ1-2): GAGVSQSPSNKVTEKGKDVELRCDPISGHTALYWYRQSLGQGLEFLIYFQGNSAPDKSGLPSDRFSAERTGGSVSTLTIQRTQQEDSAVYLCASTKKADSGYGYTFGSGTRLTVV.

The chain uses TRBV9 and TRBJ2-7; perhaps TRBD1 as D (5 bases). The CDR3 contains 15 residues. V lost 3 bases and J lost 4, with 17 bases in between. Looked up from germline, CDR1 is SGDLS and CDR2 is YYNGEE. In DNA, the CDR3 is TGTGCCAGCAGCGCCCTCCAGGGAAATCAGTACGAGCAGTACTTC. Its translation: CASSALQGNQYEQYF.

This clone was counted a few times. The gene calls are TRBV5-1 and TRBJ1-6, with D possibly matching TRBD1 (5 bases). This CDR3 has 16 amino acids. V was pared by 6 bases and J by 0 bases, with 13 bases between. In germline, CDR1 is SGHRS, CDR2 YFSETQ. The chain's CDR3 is CASTRDGSSYNSPLHF. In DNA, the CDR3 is TGCGCCAGCACCCGGGACGGGAGCTCCTATAATTCACCCCTCCACTTT.

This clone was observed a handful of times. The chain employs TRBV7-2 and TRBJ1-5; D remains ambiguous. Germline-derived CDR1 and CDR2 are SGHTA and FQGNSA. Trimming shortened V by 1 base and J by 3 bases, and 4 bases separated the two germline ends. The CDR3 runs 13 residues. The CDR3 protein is CASSLGPNQPQHF. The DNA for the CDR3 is TGTGCCAGCAGCTTAGGGCCCAATCAGCCCCAGCATTTT.

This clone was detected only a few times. This CDR3 is CASSWGTDEQFF. The CDR3 DNA reads as TGCGCCAGCAGCTGGGGGACAGATGAGCAGTTCTTC. This rearrangement joins TRBV5-1 to TRBJ2-1; 7 bases align to TRBD1. Germline CDR1 SGHRS, CDR2 YFSETQ. This CDR3 has 12 amino acids. The junction had 2 bases not matched to a gene; V was cut back by 3 bases and J by 8 bases.

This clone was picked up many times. The CDR3 DNA is TGTGCCACCAGCAGAGATTTGTGGACAGGGGAAAATTCACCCCTCCACTTT. Protein sequence: CATSRDLWTGENSPLHF. The rearrangement joins TRBV15 to TRBJ1-6, with 9 bases matching TRBD1. CDR1 is LNHNV and CDR2 is YYDKDF in the germline V gene (reference sequence). The trim removed 0 bases at V and 7 bases at J, leaving 7 bases unmatched. The CDR3 extends over 17 amino acids. The entire variable domain, with the rest obtained from reference TRBV15 and TRBJ1-6, is as follows: DAMVIQNPRYQVTQFGKPVTLSCSQTLNHNVMYWYQQKSSQAPKLLFHYYDKDFNNEADTPDNFQSRRPNTSFCFLDIRSPGLGDTAMYLCATSRDLWTGENSPLHFGNGTRLTVT.

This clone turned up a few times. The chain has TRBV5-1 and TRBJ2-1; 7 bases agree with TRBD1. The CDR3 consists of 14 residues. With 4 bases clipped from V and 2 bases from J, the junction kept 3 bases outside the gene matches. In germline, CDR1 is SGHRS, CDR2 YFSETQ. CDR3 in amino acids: CASSQDRTYNEQFF. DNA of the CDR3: TGCGCCAGCAGCCAGGACAGGACCTACAATGAGCAGTTCTTC.

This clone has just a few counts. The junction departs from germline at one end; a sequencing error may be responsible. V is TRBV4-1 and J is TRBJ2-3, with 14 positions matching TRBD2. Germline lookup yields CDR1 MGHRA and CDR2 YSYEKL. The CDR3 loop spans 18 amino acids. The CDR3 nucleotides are TGCGCCAGCAGCCCGTGGACTAGCGGGGGGAAAAGCATAGATACGCAGTATTTT. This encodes CASSPWTSGGKSIDTQYF.

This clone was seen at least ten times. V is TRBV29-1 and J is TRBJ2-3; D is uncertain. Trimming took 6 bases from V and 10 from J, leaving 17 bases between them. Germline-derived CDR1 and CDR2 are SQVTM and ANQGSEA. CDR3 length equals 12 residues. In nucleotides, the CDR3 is TGCAGCGTCGACTTGGCTCGGAGCGCGCAGTATTTT. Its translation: CSVDLARSAQYF.

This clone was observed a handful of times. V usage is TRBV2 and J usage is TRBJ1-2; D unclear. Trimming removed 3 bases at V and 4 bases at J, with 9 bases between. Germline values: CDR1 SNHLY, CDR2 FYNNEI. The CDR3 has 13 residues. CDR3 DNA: TGTGCCAGCAGTGATGGCCGCAGCTATGGCTACACCTTC. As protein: CASSDGRSYGYTF.

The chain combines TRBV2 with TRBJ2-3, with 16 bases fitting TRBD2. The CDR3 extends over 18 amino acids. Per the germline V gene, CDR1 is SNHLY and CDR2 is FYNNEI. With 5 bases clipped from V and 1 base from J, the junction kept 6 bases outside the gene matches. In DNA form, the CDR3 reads TGTGCCAGCAGTCCCGGGACTAGCGGGGGGGCCGGCACAGATACGCAGTATTTT. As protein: CASSPGTSGGAGTDTQYF.